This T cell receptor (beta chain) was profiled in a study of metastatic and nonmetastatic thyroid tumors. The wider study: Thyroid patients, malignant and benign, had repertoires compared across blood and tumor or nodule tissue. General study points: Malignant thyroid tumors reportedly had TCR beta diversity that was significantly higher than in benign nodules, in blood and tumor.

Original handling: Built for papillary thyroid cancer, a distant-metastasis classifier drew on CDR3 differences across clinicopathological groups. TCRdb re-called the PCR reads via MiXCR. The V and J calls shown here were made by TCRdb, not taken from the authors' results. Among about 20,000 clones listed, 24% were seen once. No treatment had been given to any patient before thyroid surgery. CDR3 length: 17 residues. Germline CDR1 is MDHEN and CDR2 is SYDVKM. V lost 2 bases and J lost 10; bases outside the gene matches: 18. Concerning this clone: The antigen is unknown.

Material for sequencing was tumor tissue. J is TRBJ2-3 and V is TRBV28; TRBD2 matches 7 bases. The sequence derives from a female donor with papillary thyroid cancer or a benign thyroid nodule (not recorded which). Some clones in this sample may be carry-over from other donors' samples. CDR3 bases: TGTGCCAGCAGTTTACGACTAGCTGGTCGACTCAGGTGCGCGCAGTATTTT. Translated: CASSLRLAGRLRCAQYF.